What follows is one TCR beta chain and its context. This clone has just one count. Its antigen target is currently unknown. One base away there is no much larger clone; base qualities are not given. The CDR3 holds 17 amino acids from the cysteine to the phenylalanine. Only CDR3 DNA remains: 51 bases, in frame from the first base. Ends trimmed: V by 1 base, J by 8 bases; bases unmatched to a gene: 10. The germline V gene provides CDR1 MGHRA and CDR2 YSYEKL. Patients with autoimmune disease history or receiving systemic immunosuppression were excluded from the trial. In every dose cohort, peripheral blood was drawn for TCR sequencing at baseline, cycle 4 day 1, and cycle 7 day 1. The samples were drawn from a first-in-human, open-label, multicenter phase I dose-escalation trial of ivuxolimab. Adults with locally advanced or metastatic melanoma, renal cell carcinoma, hepatocellular carcinoma or head and neck squamous cell carcinoma were enrolled in the trial. Before TCR sequencing, CD4+ T cells and CD8+ T cells from peripheral blood were sorted into separate populations.

To sequence the TCRbeta CDR3 region, genomic DNA was isolated from the sorted cells. The immunoSEQ Assay was used for sequencing of TCRbeta CDR3 regions. Not all clones reach the TCRdb copy of this immuneACCESS table, which keeps in-frame sequences only. Checked studies attribute under half of the gap to unresolved V genes and leave the rest unexplained. This sample lists roughly 58,000 clones; less than 90% were detected once. About 0.69% of the sample rests with the top ten. The data were taken from a study of OX40 agonist ivuxolimab in advanced cancers. Concerning the study at large: The costimulatory receptor OX40 (CD134) was targeted by ivuxolimab, a fully human IgG2 agonistic monoclonal antibody. Intravenous ivuxolimab was administered to patients every 2 weeks at six dose levels: 0.01, 0.1, 0.3, 1.5, 3 and 10 mg/kg. Of the roughly 54 dose-escalation patients, hepatocellular carcinoma was present in about 20, melanoma in around 15, renal cell carcinoma in 9 and head and neck cancer in 9. A male proportion of nearly 85% and a mean age of approximately 55 years, ranging from 23 to 79, were recorded for the dose-escalation cohort. Prior anti-PD-1, anti-PD-L1 or anti-CTLA-4 therapy was permitted, and 40% of dose-escalation patients had received checkpoint inhibitors. Three dose-escalation patients achieved partial responses, one with hepatocellular carcinoma and two with cutaneous melanoma. The point of sequencing TCRbeta in the periphery was to test whether ivuxolimab changed TCR sequence diversity and drove clonal T-cell expansion. The paper reports the monotherapy dose-escalation portion (N of about 47 patients) of the phase I ivuxolimab trial. The research as a whole found: Partial responders in the 0.1-3.0 mg/kg groups had among the lowest normalized peripheral clonal expansion, especially among CD8+ T cells. Clonal expansion of both CD4+ and CD8+ blood T cells was observed from baseline to week 6 at doses 0.1 to 3.0 mg/kg. Which antigens the clonally expanded peripheral T cells were specific for was not determined. After ivuxolimab, more expanded clones were found on average in CD8+ T cells than in CD4+ T cells. Low levels of normalized T-cell clonal expansion were also seen in some nonresponding patients.

The rearranged segments are TRBV4-1 and TRBJ2-1, and 11 junctional nucleotides match TRBD2. This receptor was taken from an adult with an advanced solid tumor such as melanoma, head and neck, liver or kidney cancer. The specimen was CD4+ or CD8+ T cells sorted from blood, collected in a trial of the OX40 agonist ivuxolimab. The CDR3 is CASSQGYVAGGMDEQFF. Read as DNA, the sequence is TGCGCCAGCAGCCAAGGTTACGTAGCGGGGGGGATGGATGAGCAGTTCTTC.